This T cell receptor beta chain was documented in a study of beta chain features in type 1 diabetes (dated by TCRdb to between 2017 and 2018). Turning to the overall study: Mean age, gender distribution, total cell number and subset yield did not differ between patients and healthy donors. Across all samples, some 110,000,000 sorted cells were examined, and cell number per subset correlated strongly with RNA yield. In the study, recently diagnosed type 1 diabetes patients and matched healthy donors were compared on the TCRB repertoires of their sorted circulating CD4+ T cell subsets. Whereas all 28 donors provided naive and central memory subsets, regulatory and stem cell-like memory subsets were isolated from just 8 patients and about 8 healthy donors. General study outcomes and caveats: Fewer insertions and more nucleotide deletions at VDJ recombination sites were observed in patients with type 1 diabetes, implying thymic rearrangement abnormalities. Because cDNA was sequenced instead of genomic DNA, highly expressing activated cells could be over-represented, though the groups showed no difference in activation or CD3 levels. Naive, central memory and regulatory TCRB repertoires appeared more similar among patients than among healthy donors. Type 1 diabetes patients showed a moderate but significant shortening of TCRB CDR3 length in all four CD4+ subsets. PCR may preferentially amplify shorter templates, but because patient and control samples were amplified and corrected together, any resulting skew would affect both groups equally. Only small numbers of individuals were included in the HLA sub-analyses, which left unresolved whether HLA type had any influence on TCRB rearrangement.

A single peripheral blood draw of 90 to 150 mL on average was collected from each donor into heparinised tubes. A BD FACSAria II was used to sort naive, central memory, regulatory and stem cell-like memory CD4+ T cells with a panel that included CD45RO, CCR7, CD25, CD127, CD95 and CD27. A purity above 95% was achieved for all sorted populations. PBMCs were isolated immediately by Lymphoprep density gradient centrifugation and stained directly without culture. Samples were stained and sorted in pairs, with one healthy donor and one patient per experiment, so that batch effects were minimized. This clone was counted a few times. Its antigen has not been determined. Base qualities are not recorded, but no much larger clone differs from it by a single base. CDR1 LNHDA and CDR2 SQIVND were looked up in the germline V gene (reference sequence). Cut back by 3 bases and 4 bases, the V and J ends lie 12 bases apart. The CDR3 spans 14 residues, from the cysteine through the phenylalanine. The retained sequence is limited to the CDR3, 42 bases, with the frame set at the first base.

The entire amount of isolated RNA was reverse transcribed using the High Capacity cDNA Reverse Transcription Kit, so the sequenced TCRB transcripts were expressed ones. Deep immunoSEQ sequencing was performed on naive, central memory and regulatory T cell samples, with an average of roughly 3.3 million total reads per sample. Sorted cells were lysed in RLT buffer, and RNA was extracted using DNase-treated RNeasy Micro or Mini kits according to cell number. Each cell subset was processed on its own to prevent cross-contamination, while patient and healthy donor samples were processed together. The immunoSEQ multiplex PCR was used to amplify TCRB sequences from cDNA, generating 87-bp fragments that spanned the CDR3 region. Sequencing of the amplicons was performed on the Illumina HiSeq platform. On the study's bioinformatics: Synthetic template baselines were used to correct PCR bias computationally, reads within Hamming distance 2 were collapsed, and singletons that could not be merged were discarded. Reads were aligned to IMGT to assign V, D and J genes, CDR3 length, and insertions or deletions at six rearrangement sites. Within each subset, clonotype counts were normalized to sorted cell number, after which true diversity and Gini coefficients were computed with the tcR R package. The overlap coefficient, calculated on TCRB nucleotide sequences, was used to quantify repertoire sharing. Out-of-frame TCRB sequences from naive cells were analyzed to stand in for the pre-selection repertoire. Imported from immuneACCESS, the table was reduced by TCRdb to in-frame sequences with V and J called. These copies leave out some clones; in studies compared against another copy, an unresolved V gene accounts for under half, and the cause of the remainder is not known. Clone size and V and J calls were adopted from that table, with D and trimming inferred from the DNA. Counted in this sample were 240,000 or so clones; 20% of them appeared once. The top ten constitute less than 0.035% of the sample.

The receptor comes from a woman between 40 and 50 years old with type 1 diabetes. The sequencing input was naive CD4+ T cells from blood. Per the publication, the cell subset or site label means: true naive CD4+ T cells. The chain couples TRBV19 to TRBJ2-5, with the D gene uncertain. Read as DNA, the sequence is TGTGCCAGTAGTATTCTCGCCTCGAGAGAGACCCAGTACTTC. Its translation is CASSILASRETQYF.